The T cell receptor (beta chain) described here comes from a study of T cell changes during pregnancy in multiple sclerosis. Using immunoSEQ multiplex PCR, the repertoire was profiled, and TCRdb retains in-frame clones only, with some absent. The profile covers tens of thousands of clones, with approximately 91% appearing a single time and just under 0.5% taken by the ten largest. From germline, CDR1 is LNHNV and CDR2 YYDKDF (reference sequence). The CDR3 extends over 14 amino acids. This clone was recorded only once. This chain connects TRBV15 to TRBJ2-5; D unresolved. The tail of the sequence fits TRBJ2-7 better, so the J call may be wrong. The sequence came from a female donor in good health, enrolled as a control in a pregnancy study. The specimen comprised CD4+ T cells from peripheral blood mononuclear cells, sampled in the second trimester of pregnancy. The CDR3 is CATSRDLPSYEQYF. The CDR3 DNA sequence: TGTGCCACCAGCAGAGATCTCCCTAGCTACGAGCAGTACTTC.